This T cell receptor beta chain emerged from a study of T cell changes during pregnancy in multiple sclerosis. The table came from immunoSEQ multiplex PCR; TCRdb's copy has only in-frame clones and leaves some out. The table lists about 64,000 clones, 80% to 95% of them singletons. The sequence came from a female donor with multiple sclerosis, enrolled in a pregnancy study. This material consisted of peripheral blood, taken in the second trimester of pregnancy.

The CDR3, as DNA: TGTGCCAGCAGCCATTTAGTGGGGACAGGGGAATGCGACGAGCAGTACTTC. Translation gives CASSHLVGTGECDEQYF. The chain carries TRBV14 and TRBJ2-7; 10 bases match TRBD1. With 3 bases clipped from V and 5 bases from J, the junction kept 13 bases outside the gene matches. Germline CDR1 is SGHDN and CDR2 is FVKESK. The CDR3 consists of 17 residues.